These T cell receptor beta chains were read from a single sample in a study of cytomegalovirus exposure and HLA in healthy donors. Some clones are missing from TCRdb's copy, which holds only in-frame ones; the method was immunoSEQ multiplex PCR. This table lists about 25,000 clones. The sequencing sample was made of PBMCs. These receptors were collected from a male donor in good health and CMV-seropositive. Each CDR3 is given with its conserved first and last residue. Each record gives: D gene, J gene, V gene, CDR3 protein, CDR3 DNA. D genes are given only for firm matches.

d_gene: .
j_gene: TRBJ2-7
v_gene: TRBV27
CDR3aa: CASSLAYRAYEQYF
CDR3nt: TGTGCCAGCAGTTTAGCGTACAGGGCCTACGAGCAGTACTTC

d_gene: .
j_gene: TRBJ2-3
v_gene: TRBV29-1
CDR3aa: CSAETRDNTDTQYF
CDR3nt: TGCAGCGCCGAGACCCGGGACAACACAGATACGCAGTATTTT

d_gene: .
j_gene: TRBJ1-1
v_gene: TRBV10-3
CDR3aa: CAISDSLGTEAFF
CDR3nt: TGTGCCATCAGTGATTCCCTAGGCACTGAAGCTTTCTTT

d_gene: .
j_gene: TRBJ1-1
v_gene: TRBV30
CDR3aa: CAWSPGTEAFF
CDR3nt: TGTGCCTGGAGTCCCGGGACAGAAGCTTTCTTT

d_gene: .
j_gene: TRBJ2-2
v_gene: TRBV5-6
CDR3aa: CASSLTGSNTGELFF
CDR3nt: TGTGCCAGCAGCTTGACAGGGTCGAACACCGGGGAGCTGTTTTTT

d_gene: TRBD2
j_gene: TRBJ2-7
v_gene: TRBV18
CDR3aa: CASSPGLAGSGDEQYF
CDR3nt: TGTGCCAGCTCACCGGGACTAGCGGGGTCCGGGGACGAGCAGTACTTC

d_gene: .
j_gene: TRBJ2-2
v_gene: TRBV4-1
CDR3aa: CASSQEVAVTGELFF
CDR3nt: TGCGCCAGCAGCCAAGAAGTAGCAGTAACCGGGGAGCTGTTTTTT

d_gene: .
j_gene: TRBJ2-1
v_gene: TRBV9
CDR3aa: CASSVGGSVVDEQFF
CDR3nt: TGTGCCAGCAGCGTTGGAGGGAGTGTAGTCGATGAGCAGTTCTTC

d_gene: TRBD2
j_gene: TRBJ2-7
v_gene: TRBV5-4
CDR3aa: CASSQRESYEQYF
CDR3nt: TGTGCCAGCAGCCAGCGGGAAAGCTACGAGCAGTACTTC

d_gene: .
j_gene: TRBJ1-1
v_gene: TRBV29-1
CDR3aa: CSVGLGADTEAFF
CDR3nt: TGCAGCGTTGGCTTGGGGGCTGACACTGAAGCTTTCTTT

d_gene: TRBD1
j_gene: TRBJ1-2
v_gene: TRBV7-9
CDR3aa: CASSVTGGANYGYTF
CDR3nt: TGTGCCAGCAGCGTGACAGGGGGCGCTAACTATGGCTACACCTTC

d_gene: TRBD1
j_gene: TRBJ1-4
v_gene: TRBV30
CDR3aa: CAWTGGEGEKLFF
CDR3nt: TGTGCCTGGACAGGGGGCGAAGGGGAAAAACTGTTTTTT

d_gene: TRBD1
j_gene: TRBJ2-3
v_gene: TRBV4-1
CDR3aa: CASSPRTGGVADTQYF
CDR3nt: TGCGCCAGCAGCCCTAGGACAGGGGGGGTTGCAGATACGCAGTATTTT

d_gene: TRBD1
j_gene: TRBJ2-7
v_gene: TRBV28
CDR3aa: CASSRQGVLGEQYF
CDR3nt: TGTGCCAGCAGCCGACAGGGGGTATTGGGCGAGCAGTACTTC

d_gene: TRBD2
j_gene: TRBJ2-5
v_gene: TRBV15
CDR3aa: CATSRDSGTSGSYETQYF
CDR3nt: TGTGCCACCAGCAGAGATTCCGGGACTAGCGGGAGTTATGAGACCCAGTACTTC

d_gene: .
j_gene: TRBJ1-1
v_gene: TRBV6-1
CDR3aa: CASGREKRTEAFF
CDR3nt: TGTGCCAGCGGAAGAGAAAAGAGGACTGAAGCTTTCTTT

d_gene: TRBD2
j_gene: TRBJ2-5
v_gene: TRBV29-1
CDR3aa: CSASTWTSSGTQYF
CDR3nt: TGCAGCGCCTCAACGTGGACTAGCTCAGGGACCCAGTACTTC

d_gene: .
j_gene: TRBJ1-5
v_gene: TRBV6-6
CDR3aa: CASSYEALFLYQPQHF
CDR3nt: TGTGCCAGCAGTTACGAGGCACTATTTCTGTATCAGCCCCAGCATTTT

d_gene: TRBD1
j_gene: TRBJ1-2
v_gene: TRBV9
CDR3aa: CASSPGQELRGGYTF
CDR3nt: TGTGCCAGCAGCCCCGGACAGGAACTTAGGGGAGGCTACACCTTC

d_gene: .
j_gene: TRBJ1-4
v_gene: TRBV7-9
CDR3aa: CASSLVQLSEKLFF
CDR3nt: TGTGCCAGCAGCTTAGTACAGCTTAGTGAAAAACTGTTTTTT

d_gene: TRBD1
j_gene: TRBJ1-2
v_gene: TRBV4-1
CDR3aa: CASSQWSGGINYGYTF
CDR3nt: TGCGCCAGCAGCCAGTGGTCAGGGGGCATTAACTATGGCTACACCTTC

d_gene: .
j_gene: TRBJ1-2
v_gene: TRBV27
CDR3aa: CASSLAGENYGYTF
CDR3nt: TGTGCCAGCAGTTTAGCAGGGGAGAACTATGGCTACACCTTC

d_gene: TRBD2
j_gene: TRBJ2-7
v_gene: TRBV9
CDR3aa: CASSLGGLAGDEQYF
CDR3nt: TGTGCCAGCAGCCTAGGGGGACTAGCGGGAGACGAGCAGTACTTC

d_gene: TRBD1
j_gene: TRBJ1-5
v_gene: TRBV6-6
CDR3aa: CASSTFGTDDQPQHF
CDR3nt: TGTGCCAGCAGTACCTTCGGGACAGACGATCAGCCCCAGCATTTT

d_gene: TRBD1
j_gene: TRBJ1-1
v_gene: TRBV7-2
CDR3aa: CASSFGTANTEAFF
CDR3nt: TGTGCCAGCAGCTTCGGGACAGCAAACACTGAAGCTTTCTTT

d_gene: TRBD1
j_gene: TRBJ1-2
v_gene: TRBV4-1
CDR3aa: CASSQDMGTGGINGYTF
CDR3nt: TGCGCCAGCAGCCAAGATATGGGGACAGGGGGCATAAATGGCTACACCTTC

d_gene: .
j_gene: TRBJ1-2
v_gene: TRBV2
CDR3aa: CASRSWRGTNYGYTF
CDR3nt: TGTGCCAGCCGTTCGTGGCGCGGAACTAACTATGGCTACACCTTC

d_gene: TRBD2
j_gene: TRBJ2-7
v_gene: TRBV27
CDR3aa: CASSPETSGYEQYF
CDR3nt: TGTGCCAGCAGTCCAGAGACTAGCGGGTACGAGCAGTACTTC

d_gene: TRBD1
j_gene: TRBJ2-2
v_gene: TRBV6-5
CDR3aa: CASSPDRGYTGELFF
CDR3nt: TGTGCCAGCAGCCCCGACAGGGGATACACCGGGGAGCTGTTTTTT

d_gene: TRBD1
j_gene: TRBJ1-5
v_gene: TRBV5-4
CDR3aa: CASSQQGVMVPQHF
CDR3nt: TGTGCCAGCAGCCAACAGGGGGTGATGGTGCCCCAGCATTTT

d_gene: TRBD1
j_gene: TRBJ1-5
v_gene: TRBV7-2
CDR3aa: CASSLVGGQGAFGNQPQHF
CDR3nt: TGTGCCAGCAGCTTAGTTGGAGGACAGGGGGCCTTTGGCAATCAGCCCCAGCATTTT

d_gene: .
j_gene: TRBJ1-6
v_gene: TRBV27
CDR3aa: CASSFTATYNSPLHF
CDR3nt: TGTGCCAGCAGTTTCACTGCTACCTATAATTCACCCCTCCACTTT

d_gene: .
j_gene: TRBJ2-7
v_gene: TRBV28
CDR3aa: CASSLTSTVYEQYF
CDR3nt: TGTGCCAGCAGCCTGACTAGTACGGTGTACGAGCAGTACTTC

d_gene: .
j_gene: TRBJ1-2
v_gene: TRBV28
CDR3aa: CASSLIGRGYGYTF
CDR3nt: TGTGCCAGCAGTTTAATTGGCAGGGGCTATGGCTACACCTTC

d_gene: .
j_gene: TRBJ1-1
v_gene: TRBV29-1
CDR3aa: CSVTGTQNTEAFF
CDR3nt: TGCAGCGTCACAGGGACGCAAAACACTGAAGCTTTCTTT

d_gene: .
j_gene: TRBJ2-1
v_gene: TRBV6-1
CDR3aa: CASSGTDYNEQFF
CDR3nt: TGTGCCAGCAGTGGGACAGACTACAATGAGCAGTTCTTC